This T cell receptor beta chain was profiled in a study of cytomegalovirus exposure and HLA in healthy donors. Overall study findings and caveats: As a later analysis showed, a missense DCLRE1C variant was linked to trimming of TCR beta V- and J-genes. Testing in vitro showed a few CMV-associated chains specific for CMV antigens.

CDR1 and CDR2 (germline): MNHEY, SMNVEV (reference sequence). The CDR3 is 15 residues long. V lost 3 bases and J lost 7; bases outside the gene matches: 9. Points on this clone: The target antigen is unknown.

This PCR relied on a set of 60 Vbeta primers and 13 Jbeta primers. Using immunoSEQ multiplex PCR, the repertoire was profiled, and TCRdb retains in-frame clones only, with some absent. The sample lists roughly 140,000 clones, 65% to 90% occurring once. This rearrangement joins TRBV27 to TRBJ1-5, with TRBD1 matching 7 bases. The TCR comes from a female donor in good health and CMV-seronegative. Sequenced material: PBMCs. The CDR3 DNA follows: TGTGCCAGCAGTTTGAGGGGGCAGGTAGAGCAGCCCCAGCATTTT. Its protein is CASSLRGQVEQPQHF.